Following are 8 T cell receptor beta chains from one sample sequenced in a study of T cell responses to AZD1222 COVID-19 vaccine. Profiling relied on immunoSEQ multiplex PCR, and the TCRdb table lists in-frame clones only, not all of them. This sample yields around 120,000 clones, of which just over 85% are seen a single time; 18% belongs to the top ten. Sequences were derived from peripheral blood, sampled on day 0 of MenACWY control vaccination. The receptors were gathered from an adult in good health.

V usage is TRBV7-2 and J usage is TRBJ2-2; D possibly corresponds to TRBD1 (6 bases). Trimming shortened V by 3 bases and J by 5 bases, and 10 bases separated the two germline ends. CDR1 and CDR2 from the germline V gene are SGHTA and FQGNSA. The CDR3 spans 14 residues. The CDR3 region has the DNA TGTGCCAGCAGCTTCCAAACAGGGACCGGGGAGCTGTTTTTT. Encoded protein: CASSFQTGTGELFF.

The chain carries TRBV6-4 and TRBJ1-2; 9 bases line up with TRBD1. With V trimmed by 5 bases and J by 7 bases, 8 bases remained unmatched. This CDR3 contains 14 residues. CDR1 and CDR2 from the germline V gene are MRHNA and SNTAGT. As DNA, the CDR3 is TGTGCCAGCAGTAGAACAGGGGGCGCATCTGGCTACACCTTC. It encodes CASSRTGGASGYTF.

This clone was seen a single time. The chain couples TRBV28 to TRBJ1-5; D gene unclear. Germline-derived CDR1 and CDR2 are MDHEN and SYDVKM. V shed 6 bases and J shed 5 bases, with 20 bases lying between them. The CDR3 has 16 residues. The DNA of the CDR3 is TGTGCCAGCAGCCACGTCGGTCAGGCCAAAGATCAGCCCCAGCATTTT. Protein product: CASSHVGQAKDQPQHF.

The genes are TRBV5-1 and TRBJ1-6, with 7 bases identical to TRBD1. The CDR3 runs to 17 residues. Germline trimming cut 3 bases from V and 5 bases from J; bases unmatched to any gene: 11. Germline V gene lookup returns CDR1 SGHRS and CDR2 YFSETQ. The CDR3 nucleotides are TGCGCCAGCAGCTCACGAGAGGGACAGCTAAATAATTCACCCCTCCACTTT. This sequence encodes CASSSREGQLNNSPLHF.

The chain employs TRBV11-2 and TRBJ2-2; unclear D gene. The CDR3 length is 12 residues. CDR1 is SGHAT, CDR2 FQNNGV, per germline. Trimming took 1 base from V and 6 from J, leaving 3 bases between them. CDR3 residues: CASSLGPGELFF. The CDR3 DNA sequence: TGTGCCAGCAGCTTAGGTCCCGGGGAGCTGTTTTTT.

The J gene is TRBJ2-7, the V gene TRBV7-9; D perhaps matches TRBD2 (5 bases). Between the trimmed V and J ends, which lost 1 base and 0 bases, there was a span of 16 bases. The CDR3 runs 17 residues. Per the germline V gene, CDR1 is SEHNR and CDR2 is FQNEAQ (reference sequence). The CDR3 here is CASSLVRGSSSSYEQYF. For the CDR3, the DNA is TGTGCCAGCAGCTTAGTCCGGGGTAGTTCTAGCTCCTACGAGCAGTACTTC. Looking up the rest from reference TRBV7-9 and TRBJ2-7 gives the full variable domain: DTGVSQNPRHKITKRGQNVTFRCDPISEHNRLYWYRQTLGQGPEFLTYFQNEAQLEKSRLLSDRFSAERPKGSFSTLEIQRTEQGDSAMYLCASSLVRGSSSSYEQYFGPGTRLTVT.

The rearrangement uses TRBV28 and TRBJ1-6; maybe TRBD1 (5 bases). This CDR3 has 14 residues. The V and J ends lost 6 bases and 9 bases respectively, with 15 bases between them. Germline loops: CDR1 MDHEN, CDR2 SYDVKM. The CDR3 DNA reads TGTGCCAGCAGCACGCCAGGGAGTCCTTCACCCCTCCACTTT. This gives the protein CASSTPGSPSPLHF.

This clone was detected once. V and J are TRBV5-1 and TRBJ1-1; tentative D call: TRBD1 (6 bases). The length of the CDR3 is 16 residues. Trimming removed 0 bases at V and 4 bases at J, with 16 bases between. Germline values: CDR1 SGHRS, CDR2 YFSETQ. The CDR3 is CASSLDAGATGTEAFF. The CDR3 region has the DNA TGCGCCAGCAGCTTGGATGCGGGGGCTACGGGCACTGAAGCTTTCTTT.